This T cell receptor (beta chain) was sequenced for a study of control samples from healthy donors and cancer patients (dated by TCRdb to about 2020). The receptor library was made with the immunoSEQ multiplex PCR assay. TCRdb obtained this table from immuneACCESS and retained in-frame rearrangements with V and J assigned. These tables miss some clones; where compared with another copy, unresolved V genes account for less than half of the shortfall, and the remainder is unexplained. The sample records roughly 80,000 clones, roughly 90% of which are singletons. 5.7% of the sample lies in the top ten. Cut back by 8 bases and 6 bases, the V and J ends lie 28 bases apart. CDR1 and CDR2 are read off the germline V gene (reference sequence) as LNHDA and SQIVND. Measured from the cysteine to the phenylalanine, the CDR3 is 18 residues long. The kept DNA is CDR3 alone, 54 bases in frame from the first base.

Remarks on this clone: Its cognate antigen has yet to be identified. No much larger clone is present one base from it, and per-base qualities are unavailable.

This clonotype originated in a woman aged 50 to 60 in good health. The sequenced sample was blood. Recombination connected TRBV19 to TRBJ2-2; perhaps TRBD1 is the D gene, with 6 bases matching. The CDR3 corresponds to CASSNSKRRLKGAGELFF. The DNA sequence is as follows: TGTGCCAGTTCAAATTCGAAAAGGCGGTTGAAGGGGGCCGGGGAGCTGTTTTTT.